This is a list of T cell receptor beta chains from one sample in a study of cytomegalovirus exposure and HLA in healthy donors. Here immunoSEQ multiplex PCR was the method, and the copy in TCRdb shows in-frame clones only, minus some. Seen here are approximately 140,000 clones, 65% to 80% observed once, and the top ten hold roughly an eighth. Material: PBMCs. The receptor source for this set is a man between 40 and 49 years old in good health and CMV-seropositive. The CDR3 runs from the conserved cysteine through the conserved F or W. A D gene is named only where the DNA matches it firmly. The listing skips clone size in some rows; elsewhere it reads once, few, many or a size class.

>TRBD1|NA|TRBV5-6|TRBJ2-7
TGTGCCAGCAGGTATCATCGGACAGGTCGTATCGCCTCCGAGCAGTACTTC
CASRYHRTGRIASEQYF
>TRBD1|NA|TRBV13|TRBJ2-7
TGTGCCAGCAGCTCAAGGGCCCCGGGACAGGGGAGTTCCTACGAGCAGTACTTC
CASSSRAPGQGSSYEQYF
>NA|once|TRBV6-1|TRBJ1-1
TGTGCCAGCCTTTACTTACTAACGGCGAACACTGAAGCTTTCTTT
CASLYLLTANTEAFF
>NA|few|TRBV5-1|TRBJ2-5
TGCGCCAGCAGCATAAAAGAGACCCAGTACTTC
CASSIKETQYF
>TRBD1|NA|TRBV5-1|TRBJ2-7
TGCGCCAGCAGCGCCGGGACAGGGGCGTACGAGCAGTACTTC
CASSAGTGAYEQYF
>NA|NA|TRBV11-3|TRBJ2-1
TGTGCCAGCAGCTTAGATGGGCCAGCGGAATTCGACAATGAGCAGTTCTTC
CASSLDGPAEFDNEQFF
>TRBD2|NA|TRBV27|TRBJ2-1
TGTGCCAGCCAAACAGGGACTAGCGGGAAGAATGAGCAGTTCTTC
CASQTGTSGKNEQFF
>NA|NA|TRBV4-1|TRBJ1-2
TGCGCCAGCAGCCAAGAGGGGGGTGGATTCCATGGCTACACCTTC
CASSQEGGGFHGYTF
>NA|NA|TRBV5-1|TRBJ1-2
TGCGCCAGCAGCGTTGATGGCCATGGCTACACCTTC
CASSVDGHGYTF
>NA|NA|TRBV6-1|TRBJ2-1
TGTGCCAGCAGGTTGGGCGGGACGGTAGAGTTCTTC
CASRLGGTVEFF
>TRBD2|NA|TRBV10-3|TRBJ2-1
TGTGCCATCAGTGAAGGACTAGCGGGAGGTGAGCAGTTCTTC
CAISEGLAGGEQFF
>TRBD1|NA|TRBV7-2|TRBJ1-3
TGTGCCAGCAGCCCGATGGACAGGGGATTTTCTGGAAACACCATATATTTT
CASSPMDRGFSGNTIYF
>NA|NA|TRBV21-1|TRBJ2-7
TGTGCCAGCAAAAAACGACGGCTTCGCCCGTGCGGGGAGCAGTACTTC
CASKKRRLRPCGEQYF
>NA|once|TRBV14|TRBJ2-2
TGTGCCAGCAGCCAACGGGGAGTGGAGACCGGGGAGCTGTTTTTT
CASSQRGVETGELFF
>TRBD2|once|TRBV27|TRBJ2-7
TGTGCCAGCAGTTCCCCGGGACTAGCCGGCTACGAGCAGTACTTC
CASSSPGLAGYEQYF
>NA|NA|TRBV13|TRBJ2-3
TGTGCCAGCAGCCCGGCCCTAGCAGCAGATACGCAGTATTTT
CASSPALAADTQYF
>NA|NA|TRBV5-1|TRBJ1-2
TGCGCCAGTTCCCCCACAGGAGATAACTATGGCTACACCTTC
CASSPTGDNYGYTF
>NA|NA|TRBV4-2|TRBJ1-2
TGTGCCAGCAGCCGGTTAGCGGCGAACTATGGCTACACCTTC
CASSRLAANYGYTF
>TRBD1|NA|TRBV27|TRBJ1-1
TGTGCCAGCAGTCCACAAACAGGGGTTGGGACTGAAGCTTTCTTT
CASSPQTGVGTEAFF
>TRBD1|NA|TRBV29-1|TRBJ2-7
TGCAGCGTTGAGGGACAGGGGGGCTACGAGCAGTACTTC
CSVEGQGGYEQYF
>TRBD2|NA|TRBV7-2|TRBJ2-7
TGTGCCAGCAGCTTACCTCTATTGACTAGCGAGAGCCCCTACGAGCAGTACTTC
CASSLPLLTSESPYEQYF
>TRBD1|NA|TRBV10-3|TRBJ2-7
TGTGCCATCAGTATAGGACAGGCCAGCTCCTACGAGCAGTACTTC
CAISIGQASSYEQYF
>NA|NA|TRBV4-3|TRBJ2-7
TGCGCCAGCAGCCAAACCACAGCTTACGAGCAGTACTTC
CASSQTTAYEQYF
>TRBD2|few|TRBV29-1|TRBJ2-3
TGCAGCGTTGGAGGGACTAGCAAAGGAACAGATACGCAGTATTTT
CSVGGTSKGTDTQYF
>NA|NA|TRBV6-1|TRBJ1-4
TGTGCCAGCAGTGTTAACAGGGAGTGGTGGGCTAATGAAAAACTGTTTTTT
CASSVNREWWANEKLFF
>NA|NA|TRBV6-1|TRBJ2-5
TGTGCCAGCAGTCCCCAGGGGCGGTCCATTTACTTC
CASSPQGRSIYF
>NA|NA|TRBV9|TRBJ2-7
TGTGCCAGCAGCCCAGGGGGGACAGCAGCCTACGAGCAGTACTTC
CASSPGGTAAYEQYF
>NA|once|TRBV7-2|TRBJ1-2
TGTGCCAGCAGCTCCCTCTCCGGGAGCAACTATGGCTACACCTTC
CASSSLSGSNYGYTF
>NA|NA|TRBV29-1|TRBJ1-2
TGCAGCGTTCTACAGGGTGACTATGGCTACACCTTC
CSVLQGDYGYTF
>NA|NA|TRBV15|TRBJ2-7
TGTGCCACCAGCAGAGAGGCAGATCCCTCCTACGAGCAGTACTTC
CATSREADPSYEQYF
>NA|few|TRBV4-1|TRBJ2-1
TGCGCCAGCAGCCAAGGGAGGACCCTTCTCCAGAATGAGCAGTTCTTC
CASSQGRTLLQNEQFF
>TRBD2|NA|TRBV4-3|TRBJ2-5
TGCGCCAGCAGCCAAGATCCAGCGGGAGGCCTCCTACAAGAGACCCAGTACTTC
CASSQDPAGGLLQETQYF
>TRBD1|NA|TRBV9|TRBJ1-2
TGTGCCAGCAGCGAAAGGGGACAGACCTTCAACTATGGCTACACCTTC
CASSERGQTFNYGYTF
>TRBD1|NA|TRBV11-2|TRBJ2-5
TGTGCCAGCAGCTTACCGCACAGGGGGTCCCAAGAGACCCAGTACTTC
CASSLPHRGSQETQYF
>NA|NA|TRBV11-2|TRBJ2-7
TGTGCCAGCAGCCCCGTTAAGCGCCCCTACGAGCAGTACTTC
CASSPVKRPYEQYF
>NA|NA|TRBV19|TRBJ2-2
TGTGCCAGTACTCTTTTCCCAGGGAGGACGAACACCGGGGAGCTGTTTTTT
CASTLFPGRTNTGELFF
>NA|NA|TRBV2|TRBJ1-5
TGTGCCAGCAAAGGAGACGTTAATCAGCCCCAGCATTTT
CASKGDVNQPQHF
>TRBD2|NA|TRBV7-2|TRBJ2-1
TGTGCCAGCAGCTCCATCGCTAGCGGGAGATACAATGAGCAGTTCTTC
CASSSIASGRYNEQFF
>TRBD2|NA|TRBV11-3|TRBJ2-5
TGTGCCAGCAGCTTAGGCGGGAGTAGAGCGGGACGACAAGAGACCCAGTACTTC
CASSLGGSRAGRQETQYF
>TRBD2|NA|TRBV9|TRBJ2-1
TGTGCCAGCAGCGTAGTAGGGACTAGCGAATACAATGAGCAGTTCTTC
CASSVVGTSEYNEQFF
>TRBD1|once|TRBV15|TRBJ2-7
TGTGCCACCAGCAGAGGGGGACAGGGCTACGAGCAGTACTTC
CATSRGGQGYEQYF
>TRBD1|NA|TRBV4-1|TRBJ1-5
TGCGCCAGCAGCCAAGGACAGGGACGGAGTCAGCCCCAGCATTTT
CASSQGQGRSQPQHF
>TRBD1|NA|TRBV6-1|TRBJ1-2
TGTGCCAGCAGGGAGACAGGGGGAGAATCATTC
CASRETGGESF
>NA|NA|TRBV5-1|TRBJ2-3
TGCGCCAGCAGCTTGGGCTCGGGGATCACAGATACGCAGTATTTT
CASSLGSGITDTQYF
>TRBD2|once|TRBV7-2|TRBJ2-5
TGTGCCAGCACCCTAGTGAGACTAGGCGGGGGGACCCAGTACTTC
CASTLVRLGGGTQYF
>NA|NA|TRBV6-5|TRBJ2-1
TGTGCCAGCAGCCTCTCGGAGGTCGGATTCAATGAGCAGTTCTTC
CASSLSEVGFNEQFF
>NA|NA|TRBV7-2|TRBJ2-7
TGTGCCAGCAGCATGACTAGATCGTCCGAGCAGTACTTC
CASSMTRSSEQYF
>TRBD1|NA|TRBV19|TRBJ1-4
TGTGCCAGCAACGACAGGGGAGCTAATGAAAAACTGTTTTTT
CASNDRGANEKLFF
>TRBD2|NA|TRBV7-3|TRBJ2-1
TGTGCCAGCAGCTTAAACGGGAGGGCTGGTGAGCAGTTCTTC
CASSLNGRAGEQFF
>NA|NA|TRBV5-6|TRBJ2-7
TGTGCCAGCAGCTTGGGGCAGTACTCCTACGAGCAGTACTTC
CASSLGQYSYEQYF
>NA|NA|TRBV25-1|TRBJ2-1
TGTGCCACCGCGAAAGGACTCGCTAATGAGCAGTTCTTC
CATAKGLANEQFF
>NA|NA|TRBV5-4|TRBJ2-6
TGTGCCAGCAGCCCTAGAGAGGGCGGGGCCAACGGCCTGACTTTC
CASSPREGGANGLTF
>TRBD2|NA|TRBV4-1|TRBJ2-3
TGCGCCAGCAGCCCCAGACTAGCGGGAGACACAGATACGCAGTATTTT
CASSPRLAGDTDTQYF
>NA|NA|TRBV5-6|TRBJ1-3
TGTGCCAGCAGCTTGCAACAGGGTGGAAACACCATATATTTT
CASSLQQGGNTIYF
>NA|few|TRBV4-2|TRBJ1-4
TGTGCCAGCAGCCAAGGGGTGGGCCCAAATGAAAAACTGTTTTTT
CASSQGVGPNEKLFF
>NA|NA|TRBV16|TRBJ1-1
TGTGCCAGCAGCCAAACAACAGCCACTGAAGCTTTCTTT
CASSQTTATEAFF
>NA|NA|TRBV5-4|TRBJ2-2
TGTGCCAGCAGCTCCTCCGGGGAGCTGTTTTTT
CASSSSGELFF
>NA|few|TRBV28|TRBJ1-1
TGTGCCAGCAGTTGGGGACAGAACACTGAAGCTTTCTTT
CASSWGQNTEAFF
>NA|NA|TRBV5-4|TRBJ2-1
TGTGCCAGCAGCCCAGGGGGGACTTCCGACAATGAGCAGTTCTTC
CASSPGGTSDNEQFF
>NA|few|TRBV5-4|TRBJ1-1
TGTGCCAGCAGCAGGACCGACAGGAACACTGAAGCTTTCTTT
CASSRTDRNTEAFF